These T cell receptor beta chains were read from a single sample in a study of identical twins. TCRdb redid the calling of the 5' RACE reads with MiXCR, one entry per CDR3 protein. In the table there are roughly 750,000 distinct CDR3 sequences, about 20% of which are singletons. These same records also appear under a second study, on T cells expressing NK-cell markers.

Sequencing was done on a sample of PBMCs. These receptors came from a woman aged 18-30 years in good health. Each CDR3 is given with its conserved first and last residue. Fields, in order: D gene, clone size, J gene, V gene, CDR3 protein, CDR3 DNA. A D gene is named only where the DNA matches it firmly. A row's size may be missing; if present it is once, few, many or a size class.

-	few	TRBJ1-2	TRBV12-3/TRBV12-4	CASSLSGRGLFGYTF	TGTGCCAGCAGTTTGAGTGGCAGGGGCCTTTTTGGCTACACCTTC
TRBD2	-	TRBJ2-7	TRBV12-3/TRBV12-4	CASSLRGTSGLYEQYF	TGTGCCAGCAGTTTAAGGGGGACTAGCGGGCTCTACGAGCAGTACTTC
-	-	TRBJ2-3	TRBV12-3/TRBV12-4	CASSLHQGSSTDTQYF	TGTGCCAGCAGTTTACATCAGGGATCTAGCACAGATACGCAGTATTTT
TRBD1	-	TRBJ1-5	TRBV20-1	CSATGQGPQPQHF	TGCAGTGCTACCGGACAGGGGCCACAGCCCCAGCATTTT
-	few	TRBJ2-7	TRBV5-1	CASSLFGGPAEQYF	TGCGCCAGCAGCTTGTTCGGGGGGCCGGCCGAGCAGTACTTC
-	few	TRBJ2-3	TRBV10-3	CAISVDYRGTDTQYF	TGTGCCATCAGTGTCGACTACCGGGGCACAGATACGCAGTATTTT
-	-	TRBJ2-1	TRBV29-1	CSTALLLARNEQFF	TGCAGCACCGCTTTGCTACTAGCCCGCAATGAGCAGTTCTTC
-	-	TRBJ1-4	TRBV5-1	CASSPLVRGTGGKLFF	TGCGCCAGCAGCCCCCTGGTAAGGGGGACCGGCGGAAAACTGTTTTTT
-	-	TRBJ2-7	TRBV12-3/TRBV12-4	CASSSTVSGYEQYF	TGTGCCAGCAGTTCTACCGTAAGCGGCTACGAGCAGTACTTC
-	-	TRBJ2-6	TRBV6-1	CASGGGEYSGANVLTF	TGTGCCAGCGGGGGCGGGGAGTATTCAGGGGCCAACGTCCTGACTTTC
-	few	TRBJ2-1	TRBV24-1	CATSEYGANEQFF	TGTGCCACCAGTGAATACGGTGCCAATGAGCAGTTCTTC
-	-	TRBJ2-6	TRBV29-1	CSVEMGAGANVLTF	TGCAGCGTTGAGATGGGGGCTGGGGCCAACGTCCTGACTTTC
-	-	TRBJ2-5	TRBV20-1	CSARPRQEPLETQYF	TGCAGTGCTAGACCCCGACAAGAGCCGCTGGAGACCCAGTACTTC
-	few	TRBJ2-3	TRBV29-1	CSVDGPDTQYF	TGCAGCGTTGACGGACCAGATACGCAGTATTTT
-	few	TRBJ2-1	TRBV20-1	CSASGAATYLTGAGNEQFF	TGCAGTGCATCGGGGGCAGCAACCTACCTGACGGGGGCGGGGAATGAGCAGTTCTTC
-	many	TRBJ2-3	TRBV10-3	CATADGGRTDTQYF	TGTGCCACCGCTGATGGGGGGCGGACAGATACGCAGTATTTT
-	many	TRBJ2-2	TRBV3-1	CASSQQQGSGELFF	TGTGCCAGCAGCCAACAACAGGGTTCCGGGGAGCTGTTTTTT
TRBD2	many	TRBJ2-5	TRBV20-1	CSARVSGRGETQYF	TGCAGTGCTAGAGTAAGCGGGAGGGGAGAGACCCAGTACTTC
-	-	TRBJ2-3	TRBV5-6	CASGAGIRFTDTQYF	TGTGCCAGCGGCGCCGGGATTAGATTCACAGATACGCAGTATTTT
-	-	TRBJ2-3	TRBV6-5	CASSYGGEADTQYF	TGTGCCAGCAGTTACGGGGGAGAGGCAGATACGCAGTATTTT
-	-	TRBJ1-6	TRBV10-3	CAISDRTEDSPLHF	TGTGCCATCAGTGACAGGACCGAGGATTCACCCCTCCACTTT
-	-	TRBJ2-7	TRBV6-6	CASSSQGSTAQYF	TGTGCCAGCAGCTCGCAGGGGTCGACAGCGCAGTACTTC
-	-	TRBJ2-3	TRBV7-6	CASSPLLRTDTQYF	TGTGCCAGCAGCCCCCTTTTGCGCACAGATACGCAGTATTTT
TRBD2	-	TRBJ2-7	TRBV27	CASSFFGGSYEQYF	TGTGCCAGCAGTTTCTTCGGGGGGTCCTACGAGCAGTACTTC
-	few	TRBJ1-1	TRBV7-9	CASSLEPGEAFF	TGTGCCAGCAGCTTGGAACCGGGTGAAGCTTTCTTT
-	-	TRBJ2-7	TRBV12-3/TRBV12-4	CASSPTLTGSYEQYF	TGTGCCAGCAGTCCTACCCTGACCGGCTCCTACGAGCAGTACTTC
TRBD2	many	TRBJ2-7	TRBV4-2	CASSHGLAGTYEQYF	TGTGCCAGCAGCCATGGACTAGCGGGGACCTACGAGCAGTACTTC
-	few	TRBJ2-7	TRBV5-1	CASSPRGLAPYEQYF	TGCGCCAGCAGCCCGAGGGGACTCGCACCCTACGAGCAGTACTTC
TRBD2	-	TRBJ2-1	TRBV12-3/TRBV12-4	CASSQLAGGYNEQFF	TGTGCCAGCAGCCAACTAGCGGGGGGATACAATGAGCAGTTCTTC
-	-	TRBJ2-7	TRBV12-3/TRBV12-4	CASSLLYGARSYEQYF	TGTGCCAGCAGTTTATTATACGGGGCGAGGTCCTACGAGCAGTACTTC
-	few	TRBJ2-1	TRBV20-1	CSARGWSAREQFF	TGCAGTGCTCGCGGGTGGTCGGCGAGAGAGCAGTTCTTC
TRBD2	few	TRBJ2-7	TRBV20-1	CSASSSGSSSYEQYF	TGCAGTGCTAGCTCTAGCGGGTCCTCCTCCTACGAGCAGTACTTC
-	-	TRBJ2-1	TRBV2	CASKEAGRNEQFF	TGTGCCAGCAAAGAGGCAGGTCGCAATGAGCAGTTCTTC
-	few	TRBJ2-5	TRBV5-1	CASSVLSGASGETQYF	TGCGCCAGCAGCGTGCTATCGGGGGCTTCCGGGGAGACCCAGTACTTC
TRBD1	many	TRBJ2-7	TRBV20-1	CSAHRGSYEQYF	TGCAGTGCTCACAGGGGATCCTACGAGCAGTACTTC
-	few	TRBJ2-6	TRBV27	CASTLGRPGANVLTF	TGTGCCAGCACCTTGGGGCGGCCTGGGGCCAACGTCCTGACTTTC
TRBD2	-	TRBJ2-7	TRBV11-2	CASTPTGTSGTLYEQYF	TGTGCCAGCACCCCAACCGGGACTAGCGGAACTCTCTACGAGCAGTACTTC
TRBD2	-	TRBJ2-7	TRBV5-1	CASSPGSLAGDHEQYF	TGCGCCAGCAGCCCTGGGAGCCTAGCGGGGGACCACGAGCAGTACTTC
TRBD1	-	TRBJ2-5	TRBV7-9	CASSPGQGFETQYF	TGTGCCAGCAGTCCGGGACAGGGATTCGAGACCCAGTACTTC
-	-	TRBJ2-7	TRBV11-2	CASSLGRGQAYEQYF	TGTGCCAGCAGCTTGGGGCGGGGGCAGGCGTACGAGCAGTACTTC
TRBD1	-	TRBJ1-5	TRBV6-1	CASRRTGNSNQPQHF	TGTGCCAGCAGACGGACAGGGAATAGCAATCAGCCCCAGCATTTT
-	-	TRBJ2-1	TRBV20-1	CSAKKGGEQFF	TGCAGTGCGAAAAAAGGAGGAGAGCAGTTCTTC
-	few	TRBJ2-3	TRBV10-3	CAISDGADTQYF	TGTGCCATCAGCGATGGGGCAGATACGCAGTATTTT
-	few	TRBJ2-1	TRBV9	CASSVGGDEQFF	TGTGCCAGCTCGGTTGGGGGAGATGAGCAGTTCTTC
-	-	TRBJ2-7	TRBV12-3/TRBV12-4	CASSLPGRPGPYEQYF	TGTGCCAGCAGCCTCCCGGGCCGGCCTGGCCCCTACGAGCAGTACTTC
TRBD2	few	TRBJ2-7	TRBV7-2	CASRLSGSSYEQYF	TGTGCCAGCAGACTTAGCGGGAGCTCCTACGAGCAGTACTTC
TRBD2	few	TRBJ2-2	TRBV6-2/TRBV6-3	CASRGRRDGGKGGFLAGELFF	TGTGCCAGCAGGGGGAGACGGGACGGGGGGAAAGGCGGGTTTTTAGCCGGGGAGCTGTTTTTT
-	-	TRBJ1-1	TRBV6-4	CASSDSTGSEAFF	TGTGCCAGCAGTGACTCTACAGGGAGTGAAGCTTTCTTT
-	-	TRBJ2-1	TRBV10-3	CAISEGAGEQFF	TGTGCCATCAGTGAGGGGGCGGGGGAGCAGTTCTTC